This TCR beta chain was sequenced during a study of OX40 agonist ivuxolimab in advanced cancers. Note on this clone: Its specificity is unknown.

Study-wide points: Among some nonresponders, normalized T-cell clonal expansion was also low.

This CDR3 is built from 14 residues. The V gene's germline CDR1 is MNHEY and CDR2 SVGAGI. Trimming at V came to 3 bases and at J to 1 base, leaving 1 base not matched to a gene. Using immunoSEQ multiplex PCR, the repertoire was profiled, and TCRdb retains in-frame clones only, with some absent. The sample yields approximately 44,000 clones, roughly 92% seen once. This chain uses TRBV6-5 with TRBJ1-1; TRBD1 aligns across 8 bases. The sequence came from an adult with an advanced solid tumor such as melanoma, head and neck, liver or kidney cancer. The source material was CD4+ or CD8+ T cells sorted from blood, sampled in a trial of the OX40 agonist ivuxolimab. The CDR3 DNA reads as TGTGCCAGCAGTTATGGACAGGGGAACACTGAAGCTTTCTTT. Residues: CASSYGQGNTEAFF.